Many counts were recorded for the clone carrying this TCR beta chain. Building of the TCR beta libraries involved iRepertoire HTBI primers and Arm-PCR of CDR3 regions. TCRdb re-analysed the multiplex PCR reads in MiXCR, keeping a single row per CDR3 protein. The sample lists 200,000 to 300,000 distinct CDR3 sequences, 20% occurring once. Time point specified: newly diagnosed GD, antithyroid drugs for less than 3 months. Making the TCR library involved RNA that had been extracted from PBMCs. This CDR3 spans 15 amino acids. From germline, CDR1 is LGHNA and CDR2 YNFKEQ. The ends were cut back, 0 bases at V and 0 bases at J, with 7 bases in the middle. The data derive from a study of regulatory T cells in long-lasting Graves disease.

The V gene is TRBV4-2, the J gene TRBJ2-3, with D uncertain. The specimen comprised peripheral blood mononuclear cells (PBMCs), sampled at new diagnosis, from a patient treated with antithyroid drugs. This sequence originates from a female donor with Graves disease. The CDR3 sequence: CASSQEQYSTDTQYF. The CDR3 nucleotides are TGTGCCAGCAGCCAAGAACAGTATAGCACAGATACGCAGTATTTT.